The 16 T cell receptor beta chains below were found in one sample sequenced in a study of high-grade serous ovarian cancer treatment subgroups. The data were produced by immunoSEQ multiplex PCR, yet TCRdb's version contains in-frame clones alone and is incomplete. The data show around 27,000 clones, with around 84% seen just once and approximately 2.3% held by the top ten. Tumor samples were taken before definitive surgery or chemotherapy. What was sequenced was tumor tissue. The receptors were sampled from a human donor with high-grade serous ovarian cancer.

The CDR3: CASSYGANLNTEAFF. The CDR3 nucleotides read TGTGCCAGCAGTTACGGGGCGAACCTGAACACTGAAGCTTTCTTT. The rearrangement links TRBV6-5 to TRBJ1-1, with D possibly being TRBD1 (5 bases). The CDR3 extends over 15 amino acids. Germline V gene lookup returns CDR1 MNHEY and CDR2 SVGAGI. Trimming left V 2 bases short and J 0 bases short, with 10 bases between.

This clone was observed once. The chain carries TRBV2 and TRBJ2-6; TRBD1 is a possible D gene (5 bases). Trimming took off 4 bases at V and 0 bases at J, with 7 bases between the two ends. The length of the CDR3 is 15 residues. The germline V gene encodes CDR1 SNHLY and CDR2 FYNNEI. CDR3: CASSGQPSGANVLTF. CDR3 coding DNA: TGTGCCAGCAGTGGACAGCCCTCTGGGGCCAACGTCCTGACTTTC.

The rearrangement links TRBV6-1 to TRBJ1-5; D gene uncertain. This CDR3 contains 14 residues. The V and J ends lost 7 bases and 1 base respectively, with 11 bases between them. Germline assignment: CDR1 MNHNS and CDR2 SASEGT. Here the CDR3 DNA reads TGTGCCAGCACTCCACCCGACAGCAATCAGCCCCAGCATTTT. It is translated as CASTPPDSNQPQHF.

This rearrangement joins TRBV29-1 to TRBJ2-7, with 7 bases lining up with TRBD2. The germline V gene has CDR1 SQVTM and CDR2 ANQGSEA. Trimming at V came to 4 bases and at J to 3 bases, leaving 3 bases not matched to a gene. This CDR3 comprises 12 residues. The CDR3 sequence is CSVVTGGYEQYF. DNA for the CDR3: TGCAGCGTTGTCACGGGGGGCTACGAGCAGTACTTC.

This clone was observed a single time. The chain recombines TRBV10-3 with TRBJ1-2; D is possibly TRBD1 (5 bases). From germline, CDR1 is ENHRY and CDR2 SYGVKD. Trimming stripped 3 bases from V and 2 bases from J, with 7 bases between. The CDR3 runs to 13 residues. The CDR3, as DNA: TGTGCCATCAGTGATCAGGGCAACTATGGCTACACCTTC. Translation: CAISDQGNYGYTF.

V usage is TRBV5-4 and J usage is TRBJ1-2; D is undetermined. Deletions cut 0 bases from V and 3 bases from J, with 0 bases between. Germline V gene sequence: CDR1 SGHNT, CDR2 YYREEE (reference sequence). The CDR3 sequence is 11 residues long. CDR3 DNA sequence: TGTGCCAGCAGCTTGGACTATGGCTACACCTTC. Amino acid sequence: CASSLDYGYTF.

This clone was counted a single time. The chain employs TRBV4-1 and TRBJ2-2; 8 positions match TRBD1. The CDR3 runs to 12 residues. Per the germline V gene, CDR1 is MGHRA and CDR2 is YSYEKL. With 6 bases clipped from V and 12 bases from J, the junction kept 6 bases outside the gene matches. The CDR3 spells CASSQDRDKLFF. CDR3 nucleotide sequence: TGCGCCAGCAGTCAGGACAGGGACAAGCTGTTTTTT.

The V gene is TRBV7-9, the J gene TRBJ2-7; D could derive from TRBD1 or TRBD2 (5 bases each). CDR3 size: 14 residues. Germline CDR1 is SEHNR and CDR2 is FQNEAQ (reference sequence). Trimming took off 5 bases at V and 0 bases at J, with 11 bases between the two ends. The CDR3 bases are TGTGCCAGCAGCCCCGGGACGGACTCCTACGAGCAGTACTTC. It encodes CASSPGTDSYEQYF.

The rearrangement uses TRBV6-6 and TRBJ1-5; 8 positions match TRBD1. The CDR3 covers 16 residues. J gave up 7 bases and V 6 bases, and 14 bases lay outside the gene matches. Per the germline V gene, CDR1 is MNHNY and CDR2 is SVGAGI (reference sequence). CDR3 DNA sequence: TGTGCCAGCAGAACTGGACAGGGCGGTTTGGGGCAGCCCCAGCATTTT. Translation: CASRTGQGGLGQPQHF.

On this clone: The junction does not match germline at one end; this may be a read error. The chain employs TRBV25-1 and TRBJ2-5, with TRBD1 identical over 9 bases. The CDR3 is made up of 17 amino acids. The V gene's germline CDR1 is MGHDK and CDR2 SYGVNS. The CDR3 sequence is CAGSELTGTGILETQYF. The CDR3 DNA reads TGTGCCGGCAGTGAATTAACCGGGACAGGGATATTGGAGACCCAGTACTTC.

The chain couples TRBV28 to TRBJ1-1; D gene ambiguous. The CDR3 contains 12 residues. From germline, CDR1 is MDHEN and CDR2 SYDVKM. The V and J ends lost 6 bases and 5 bases respectively, with 10 bases between them. Here the CDR3 DNA reads TGTGCCAGCAGCGAGCAGAGGACTGAAGCTTTCTTT. Encoded protein: CASSEQRTEAFF.

V and J are TRBV10-2 and TRBJ2-5, with D perhaps being TRBD1 or TRBD2 (5 bases each). Germline CDR1 reads WSHSY; CDR2 reads SAAADI. The CDR3 spans 13 residues. Trimming pared 6 bases from V and 5 bases from J, leaving 13 bases between. In nucleotides, the CDR3 is TGCGCCAGCAGCTCCCGGGACCCTGAGACCCAGTACTTC. Its translation is CASSSRDPETQYF.

This clone was detected a few times. The chain combines TRBV7-9 with TRBJ1-2, with D tentatively TRBD1 (5 bases). Trimming shortened V by 0 bases and J by 7 bases, and 12 bases separated the two germline ends. The CDR3 totals 14 residues. Germline-derived CDR1 and CDR2 are SEHNR and FQNEAQ (reference sequence). The CDR3 protein is CASSLAAGMGGYTF. The CDR3 region has the DNA TGTGCCAGCAGCTTAGCCGCAGGGATGGGTGGCTACACCTTC. The full variable domain, its missing parts supplied by reference TRBV7-9 and TRBJ1-2, is DTGVSQNPRHKITKRGQNVTFRCDPISEHNRLYWYRQTLGQGPEFLTYFQNEAQLEKSRLLSDRFSAERPKGSFSTLEIQRTEQGDSAMYLCASSLAAGMGGYTFGSGTRLTVV.

The rearrangement joins TRBV18 to TRBJ2-6; D gene uncertain. The CDR3 sequence is 17 residues long. Germline V gives CDR1 KGHSH, CDR2 LQKENI. The ends were cut back, 2 bases at V and 0 bases at J, with 11 bases in the middle. For the CDR3, the DNA is TGTGCCAGCTCACCAGGGCTCCAATCCTCTGGGGCCAACGTCCTGACTTTC. Translated, it gives CASSPGLQSSGANVLTF.

The chain couples TRBV21-1 to TRBJ2-3. TRBV21-1 is termed a pseudogene. CDR3 length: 18 residues. The CDR3 is CASSTSLGAGTRKDTQYF. The CDR3 nucleotides read TGTGCCAGCAGCACAAGTCTGGGGGCGGGGACCCGAAAAGATACGCAGTATTTT.

This sequence joins TRBV7-2 and TRBJ2-3; TRBD2 matches at 7 bases. J was trimmed by 1 base and V by 0 bases; bases with no gene match: 1. This CDR3 contains 15 residues. Germline CDR1 reads SGHTA; CDR2 reads FQGNSA. The CDR3, as DNA: TGTGCCAGCAGCTTAGCACTAGCGCGCACAGATACGCAGTATTTT. This sequence encodes CASSLALARTDTQYF.